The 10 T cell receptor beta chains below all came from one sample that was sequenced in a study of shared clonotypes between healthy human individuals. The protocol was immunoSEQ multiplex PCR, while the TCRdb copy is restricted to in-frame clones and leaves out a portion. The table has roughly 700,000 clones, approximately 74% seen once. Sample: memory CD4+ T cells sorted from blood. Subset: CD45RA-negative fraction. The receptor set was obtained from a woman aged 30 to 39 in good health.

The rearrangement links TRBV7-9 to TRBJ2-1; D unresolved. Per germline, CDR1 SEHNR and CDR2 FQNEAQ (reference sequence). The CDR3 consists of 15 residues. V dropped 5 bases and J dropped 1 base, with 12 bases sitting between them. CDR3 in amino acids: CASSRLSSSYNEQFF. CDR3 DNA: TGTGCCAGCAGCCGACTCAGTAGTTCCTACAATGAGCAGTTCTTC.

CDR3 nucleotides: TGTGCCAGCAGCCTCCCCAGAGGAATAGCGGGGCACAATGAGCAGTTCTTC. Protein product: CASSLPRGIAGHNEQFF. This chain connects TRBV14 to TRBJ2-1, with TRBD2 matching 8 bases. This CDR3 has 17 residues. Germline V gene data show CDR1 as SGHDN and CDR2 as FVKESK. The V and J ends lost 4 bases and 5 bases, in that order; junction bases with no gene match: 13. Supplemented by reference TRBV14 and TRBJ2-1, the full variable domain reads EAGVTQFPSHSVIEKGQTVTLRCDPISGHDNLYWYRRVMGKEIKFLLHFVKESKQDESGMPNNRFLAERTGGTYSTLKVQPAELEDSGVYFCASSLPRGIAGHNEQFFGPGTRLTVL.

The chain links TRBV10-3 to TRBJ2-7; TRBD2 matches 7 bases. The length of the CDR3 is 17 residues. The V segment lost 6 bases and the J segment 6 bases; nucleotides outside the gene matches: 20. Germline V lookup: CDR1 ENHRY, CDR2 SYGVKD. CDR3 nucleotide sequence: TGTGCCATCAGGACGCAGAGCGGCGGGAGTCAGAATCTCGAGCAGTACTTC. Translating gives CAIRTQSGGSQNLEQYF.

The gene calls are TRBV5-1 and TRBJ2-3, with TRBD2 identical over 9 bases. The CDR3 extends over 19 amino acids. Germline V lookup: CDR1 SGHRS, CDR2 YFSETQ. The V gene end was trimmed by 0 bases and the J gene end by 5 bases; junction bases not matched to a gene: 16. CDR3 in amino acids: CASSLVPRGREGPQDTQYF. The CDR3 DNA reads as TGCGCCAGCAGCTTGGTGCCCCGCGGGAGGGAGGGTCCCCAAGATACGCAGTATTTT.

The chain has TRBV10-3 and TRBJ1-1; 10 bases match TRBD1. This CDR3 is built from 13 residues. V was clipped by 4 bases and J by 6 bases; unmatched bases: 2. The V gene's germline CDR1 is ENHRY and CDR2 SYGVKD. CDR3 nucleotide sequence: TGTGCCATCAGTGGACAGGGGGCCTCTGAAGCTTTCTTT. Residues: CAISGQGASEAFF.

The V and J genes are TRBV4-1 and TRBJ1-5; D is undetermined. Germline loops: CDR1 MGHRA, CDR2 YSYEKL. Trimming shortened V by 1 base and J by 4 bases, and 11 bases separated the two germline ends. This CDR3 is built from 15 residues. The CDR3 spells CASSQVAGQNQPQHF. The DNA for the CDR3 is TGCGCCAGCAGCCAAGTAGCAGGCCAAAATCAGCCCCAGCATTTT.

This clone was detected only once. CDR3 sequence reads: CASSPMTGPLYEQYF. In DNA form, the CDR3 reads TGTGCCAGCAGCCCCATGACAGGGCCCCTCTACGAGCAGTACTTC. The chain links TRBV11-2 to TRBJ2-7; 7 nucleotides match TRBD1. Germline V lookup: CDR1 SGHAT, CDR2 FQNNGV. The V gene end was trimmed by 5 bases and the J gene end by 3 bases; junction bases not matched to a gene: 10. The CDR3 has 15 residues.

In DNA form, the CDR3 reads TGTGCCAGCAGGCCCGGGGGCGGGAGTGGTCTCGAGCAGTACTTC. Its protein product is CASRPGGGSGLEQYF. V and J are TRBV11-2 and TRBJ2-7; a weak D match, TRBD2 (7 bases). The CDR3 is made up of 15 amino acids. The V gene lost 6 bases and the J gene lost 6 bases, with 21 bases spanning the gap. Germline CDR1 is SGHAT and CDR2 is FQNNGV.

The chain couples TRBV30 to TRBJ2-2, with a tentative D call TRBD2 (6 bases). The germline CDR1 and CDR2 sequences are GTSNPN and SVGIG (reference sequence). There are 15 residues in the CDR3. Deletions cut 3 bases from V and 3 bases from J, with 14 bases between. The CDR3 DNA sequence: TGTGCCTGGAGGGCAGGGACTCACTACACCGGGGAGCTGTTTTTT. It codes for CAWRAGTHYTGELFF.

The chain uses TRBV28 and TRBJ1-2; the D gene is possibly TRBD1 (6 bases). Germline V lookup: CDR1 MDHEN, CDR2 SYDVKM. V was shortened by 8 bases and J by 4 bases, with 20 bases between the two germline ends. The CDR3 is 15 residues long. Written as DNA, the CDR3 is TGTGCCAGCTTCTCCGGGGGGGCTTTGAGCTATGGCTACACCTTC. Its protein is CASFSGGALSYGYTF.